Listed below are T cell receptor beta chains from one sample, sequenced in a study of patients and donors after allogeneic stem cell transplantation. TCRdb fed the RT-PCR reads into MiXCR, producing one record per CDR3 protein. The repertoire has a few hundred thousand distinct CDR3 sequences, around 41% of them found once; the top ten carry under 14%. Sequences were obtained from blood, either unsorted or a sorted T cell fraction (not recorded which). Receptors originate from a human donor who was either an allogeneic HSCT recipient or a stem cell or donor lymphocyte infusion donor (not recorded which). It is not recorded whose cells these are; they may come from a transplant donor. CDR3s include the opening cysteine and the closing phenylalanine or tryptophan. Fields, in order: J gene, clone size, V gene, D gene, CDR3 DNA, CDR3 protein. A D gene is named only where the DNA matches it firmly. The size of a clone is reported for some rows only, either as once, few or many, or as a class for expanded clones.

j_gene: TRBJ2-1
abundance: once
v_gene: TRBV20-1
d_gene: .
CDR3nt: TGCAGTGCACGGGACTTCGGCACCTACAATGAGCAGTTCTTC
CDR3aa: CSARDFGTYNEQFF

j_gene: TRBJ1-2
abundance: .
v_gene: TRBV6-5
d_gene: .
CDR3nt: TGTGCCAGCAGTTACTCGAACAGGGCTAACTATGGCTACACCTTC
CDR3aa: CASSYSNRANYGYTF

j_gene: TRBJ1-5
abundance: .
v_gene: TRBV20-1
d_gene: .
CDR3nt: TGCAGTGCTGGGGGGGATAGCAATCAGCCCCAGCATTTT
CDR3aa: CSAGGDSNQPQHF

j_gene: TRBJ1-2
abundance: .
v_gene: TRBV9
d_gene: .
CDR3nt: TGTGCCAGCAGCGCCGGGATCTATGGCTACACCTTC
CDR3aa: CASSAGIYGYTF

j_gene: TRBJ2-5
abundance: .
v_gene: TRBV28
d_gene: TRBD1
CDR3nt: TGTGCCAGCAGCCTAATCGGACAGGGCGAGGAGACCCAGTACTTC
CDR3aa: CASSLIGQGEETQYF

j_gene: TRBJ1-2
abundance: few
v_gene: TRBV6-6
d_gene: .
CDR3nt: TGTGCCAGCAGTCTCCGGGACAACCTCTATGGCTACACCTTC
CDR3aa: CASSLRDNLYGYTF

j_gene: TRBJ1-1
abundance: .
v_gene: TRBV12-3/TRBV12-4
d_gene: .
CDR3nt: TGTGCCAGCACCATTAAAACGGGGGCCGGAGCTTTCTTT
CDR3aa: CASTIKTGAGAFF

j_gene: TRBJ2-5
abundance: .
v_gene: TRBV28
d_gene: .
CDR3nt: TGTGCCAGCTTAGCAGCCTGGGGAGAGACCCAGTACTTC
CDR3aa: CASLAAWGETQYF

j_gene: TRBJ2-2
abundance: .
v_gene: TRBV20-1
d_gene: .
CDR3nt: TGCAGTGCTAGAGAGAACACCGGGGAGCTGTTTTTT
CDR3aa: CSARENTGELFF

j_gene: TRBJ2-5
abundance: .
v_gene: TRBV11-2
d_gene: .
CDR3nt: TGTGCCAGCAGCTCAGGTGTTTCTGAGACCCAGTACTTC
CDR3aa: CASSSGVSETQYF

j_gene: TRBJ2-7
abundance: .
v_gene: TRBV27
d_gene: .
CDR3nt: TGTGCCAGCAGTTTATCAGCCTCCTACGAGCAGTACTTC
CDR3aa: CASSLSASYEQYF

j_gene: TRBJ1-5
abundance: .
v_gene: TRBV12-3/TRBV12-4
d_gene: .
CDR3nt: TGTGCCAGCAGGGGCCCAGGGGTTTCTCAGCCCCAGCATTTT
CDR3aa: CASRGPGVSQPQHF

j_gene: TRBJ1-5
abundance: .
v_gene: TRBV7-2
d_gene: .
CDR3nt: TGTGCCAGCAGGATAGGTGGGGGTATTGGCAATCAGCCCCAGCATTTT
CDR3aa: CASRIGGGIGNQPQHF

j_gene: TRBJ1-6
abundance: .
v_gene: TRBV6-5
d_gene: TRBD1
CDR3nt: TGTGCCAGCAGTTACCCATCAGTCCCGGGACAGGGTTCACCCCTCCACTTT
CDR3aa: CASSYPSVPGQGSPLHF

j_gene: TRBJ1-6
abundance: .
v_gene: TRBV9
d_gene: .
CDR3nt: TGTGCCAGCAGCGTAGGTCCGGGGGCCTATAATTCACCCCTCCACTTT
CDR3aa: CASSVGPGAYNSPLHF

j_gene: TRBJ1-1
abundance: .
v_gene: TRBV4-1
d_gene: .
CDR3nt: TGCGCCAGCAGCCAACCTTTACGTAACACTGAAGCTTTCTTT
CDR3aa: CASSQPLRNTEAFF

j_gene: TRBJ1-1
abundance: once
v_gene: TRBV28
d_gene: .
CDR3nt: TGTGCCAGCAGTTTCCGGGGGAGCACTGAAGCTTTCTTT
CDR3aa: CASSFRGSTEAFF

j_gene: TRBJ1-2
abundance: .
v_gene: TRBV28
d_gene: .
CDR3nt: TGTGCCAGCAGTTCCGTAGGAGGTTGGGATGGCTACACCTTC
CDR3aa: CASSSVGGWDGYTF

j_gene: TRBJ1-2
abundance: .
v_gene: TRBV12-3/TRBV12-4
d_gene: .
CDR3nt: TGTGCCAGCAGCCCGGGGCTTCGCTATGGCTACACCTTC
CDR3aa: CASSPGLRYGYTF

j_gene: TRBJ1-1
abundance: .
v_gene: TRBV29-1
d_gene: .
CDR3nt: TGCAGCGTTGAAGCTAGGTTGAACACTGAAGCTTTCTTT
CDR3aa: CSVEARLNTEAFF

j_gene: TRBJ2-3
abundance: few
v_gene: TRBV7-9
d_gene: .
CDR3nt: TGTGCCAGCAGCAGGGGCACAGATACGCAGTATTTT
CDR3aa: CASSRGTDTQYF

j_gene: TRBJ1-2
abundance: few
v_gene: TRBV12-3/TRBV12-4
d_gene: TRBD1
CDR3nt: TGTGCCAGCAGTGCCCTCAGGGGGCATTATGGCTACACCTTC
CDR3aa: CASSALRGHYGYTF

j_gene: TRBJ1-1
abundance: few
v_gene: TRBV12-3/TRBV12-4
d_gene: .
CDR3nt: TGTGCCAGCAGGACCGTTTACGGCACTGAAGCTTTCTTT
CDR3aa: CASRTVYGTEAFF

j_gene: TRBJ2-7
abundance: few
v_gene: TRBV12-3/TRBV12-4
d_gene: .
CDR3nt: TGTGCCAGCAGTTTCTATACCGCGGAGCAGTACTTC
CDR3aa: CASSFYTAEQYF

j_gene: TRBJ1-1
abundance: .
v_gene: TRBV12-3/TRBV12-4
d_gene: TRBD1
CDR3nt: TGTGCCAGCAGTTTAGCGCCCGGGACAGGGTTAAGTCTAGCTTTCTTT
CDR3aa: CASSLAPGTGLSLAFF

j_gene: TRBJ1-1
abundance: .
v_gene: TRBV18
d_gene: .
CDR3nt: TGTGCCAGCTCACCACGCAGGGGCGACATGAACACTGAAGCTTTCTTT
CDR3aa: CASSPRRGDMNTEAFF

j_gene: TRBJ1-5
abundance: .
v_gene: TRBV20-1
d_gene: .
CDR3nt: TGCAGTGCTAGAAACGGTCAGCCCCAGCATTTT
CDR3aa: CSARNGQPQHF

j_gene: TRBJ1-5
abundance: few
v_gene: TRBV24-1
d_gene: .
CDR3nt: TGTGCCACCAGTGGAAGGGGGACGGATCAGCCCCAGCATTTT
CDR3aa: CATSGRGTDQPQHF

j_gene: TRBJ1-1
abundance: few
v_gene: TRBV12-3/TRBV12-4
d_gene: .
CDR3nt: TGTGCCAGCAGTCTCCATGCGGGGAACGCTGAAGCTTTCTTT
CDR3aa: CASSLHAGNAEAFF

j_gene: TRBJ1-6
abundance: many
v_gene: TRBV6-1
d_gene: TRBD1
CDR3nt: TGTGCCAGCAGTGAAGTTTGGACAGGGGTATCACCCCTCCACTTT
CDR3aa: CASSEVWTGVSPLHF

j_gene: TRBJ1-1
abundance: few
v_gene: TRBV7-9
d_gene: TRBD1
CDR3nt: TGTGCCAGCAGCTCAACAGGGGGATCTATGAACACTGAAGCTTTCTTT
CDR3aa: CASSSTGGSMNTEAFF

j_gene: TRBJ2-3
abundance: .
v_gene: TRBV18
d_gene: TRBD2
CDR3nt: TGTGCCAGCTCACCCGCGGCGGGGGGCTTCACAGATACGCAGTATTTT
CDR3aa: CASSPAAGGFTDTQYF

j_gene: TRBJ2-7
abundance: .
v_gene: TRBV5-5
d_gene: .
CDR3nt: TGTGCCAGCAGAGGGGGGTCAGAACGGTTCGAGCAGTACTTC
CDR3aa: CASRGGSERFEQYF

j_gene: TRBJ2-2
abundance: .
v_gene: TRBV4-3
d_gene: .
CDR3nt: TGCGCCAGCAGGCGTATGGGACAGAACACCGGGGAGCTGTTTTTT
CDR3aa: CASRRMGQNTGELFF

j_gene: TRBJ1-5
abundance: .
v_gene: TRBV28
d_gene: TRBD1
CDR3nt: TGTGCCAGCAGCCACGGGACAGTCAATCAGCCCCAGCATTTT
CDR3aa: CASSHGTVNQPQHF

j_gene: TRBJ2-7
abundance: .
v_gene: TRBV12-3/TRBV12-4
d_gene: .
CDR3nt: TGTGCCAGCAGTCTTGACAGGCAAAACGGCGAGCAGTACTTC
CDR3aa: CASSLDRQNGEQYF

j_gene: TRBJ1-2
abundance: .
v_gene: TRBV18
d_gene: TRBD1
CDR3nt: TGTGCCAGCTCACCGACAGGGCCGAACATCGTTAACTATGGCTACACCTTC
CDR3aa: CASSPTGPNIVNYGYTF

j_gene: TRBJ1-1
abundance: .
v_gene: TRBV7-3
d_gene: .
CDR3nt: TGTGCCAGCAGCGCCAGACAAGGGATGGCTGAAGCTTTCTTT
CDR3aa: CASSARQGMAEAFF

j_gene: TRBJ1-3
abundance: few
v_gene: TRBV12-3/TRBV12-4
d_gene: .
CDR3nt: TGTGCCAGCAGCTGGACGGGGGCAGGCGGAAACACCATATATTTT
CDR3aa: CASSWTGAGGNTIYF

j_gene: TRBJ1-5
abundance: .
v_gene: TRBV4-1
d_gene: .
CDR3nt: TGCGCCAGCAGCCACGATGGGGGGGCTCAGCCCCAGCATTTT
CDR3aa: CASSHDGGAQPQHF

j_gene: TRBJ1-1
abundance: few
v_gene: TRBV5-1
d_gene: .
CDR3nt: TGCGCCAGCAGCATGCAGGCGGCGAACACTGAAGCTTTCTTT
CDR3aa: CASSMQAANTEAFF

j_gene: TRBJ2-7
abundance: .
v_gene: TRBV7-9
d_gene: TRBD1
CDR3nt: TGTGCCAGCAGCTCCCGGACAGGAGCCTACGAGCAGTACTTC
CDR3aa: CASSSRTGAYEQYF

j_gene: TRBJ1-6
abundance: few
v_gene: TRBV11-2
d_gene: .
CDR3nt: TGTGCCAGCAGTCCCGGACAGCTGTCCAACTATAATTCACCCCTCCACTTT
CDR3aa: CASSPGQLSNYNSPLHF

j_gene: TRBJ1-5
abundance: few
v_gene: TRBV4-1
d_gene: .
CDR3nt: TGCGCCAGCAGCCAAGATGATCAGGTACTGGGCAATCAGCCCCAGCATTTT
CDR3aa: CASSQDDQVLGNQPQHF

j_gene: TRBJ2-5
abundance: .
v_gene: TRBV5-1
d_gene: .
CDR3nt: TGCGCCAGCAGCTTGGGACTAGGGGGGACCCAGTACTTC
CDR3aa: CASSLGLGGTQYF

j_gene: TRBJ2-7
abundance: .
v_gene: TRBV19
d_gene: TRBD1
CDR3nt: TGTGCCAGTAGTCCCCTCCGGGACAGCTTCTCCTACGAGCAGTACTTC
CDR3aa: CASSPLRDSFSYEQYF

j_gene: TRBJ1-3
abundance: few
v_gene: TRBV5-1
d_gene: TRBD1
CDR3nt: TGCGCCAGCAGCTCGACAGGGAACTCTGGAAACACCATATATTTT
CDR3aa: CASSSTGNSGNTIYF

j_gene: TRBJ1-6
abundance: .
v_gene: TRBV7-2
d_gene: .
CDR3nt: TGTGCCAGCAGCACCGGGACAACTAATTCACCCCTCCACTTT
CDR3aa: CASSTGTTNSPLHF

j_gene: TRBJ1-5
abundance: .
v_gene: TRBV27
d_gene: .
CDR3nt: TGTGCCAGCAGTTTGGTGGGGGCGGATCAGCCCCAGCATTTT
CDR3aa: CASSLVGADQPQHF

j_gene: TRBJ1-1
abundance: .
v_gene: TRBV4-1
d_gene: .
CDR3nt: TGCGCCAGCAGTCGGACGGGACATCTGAACACTGAAGCTTTCTTT
CDR3aa: CASSRTGHLNTEAFF

j_gene: TRBJ1-5
abundance: few
v_gene: TRBV9
d_gene: TRBD1
CDR3nt: TGTGCCAGCAGCCAGGGGGAAAGCAACAATCAGCCCCAGCATTTT
CDR3aa: CASSQGESNNQPQHF

j_gene: TRBJ1-1
abundance: .
v_gene: TRBV7-9
d_gene: TRBD1
CDR3nt: TGTGCCAGCCGCTGGACAGGCGAGAACACTGAAGCTTTCTTT
CDR3aa: CASRWTGENTEAFF

j_gene: TRBJ2-1
abundance: few
v_gene: TRBV10-1
d_gene: .
CDR3nt: TGCGCCAGCAGTGAAGTCGGGAGCTCCTACAATGAGCAGTTCTTC
CDR3aa: CASSEVGSSYNEQFF

j_gene: TRBJ1-3
abundance: few
v_gene: TRBV23-1
d_gene: .
CDR3nt: TGCGCCAGCAGTCCAGGGCCTTCAGACAGGAACCTCCACTCTGGAAACACCATATATTTT
CDR3aa: CASSPGPSDRNLHSGNTIYF

j_gene: TRBJ1-6
abundance: few
v_gene: TRBV2
d_gene: .
CDR3nt: TGTGCCAGCAGGAAATCGCGGGGGGTCGATAATTCACCCCTCCACTTT
CDR3aa: CASRKSRGVDNSPLHF

j_gene: TRBJ1-4
abundance: few
v_gene: TRBV12-3/TRBV12-4
d_gene: .
CDR3nt: TGTGCCAGCAGTTTGGAGGGTGGTGAAAAACTGTTTTTT
CDR3aa: CASSLEGGEKLFF

j_gene: TRBJ2-7
abundance: .
v_gene: TRBV3-1
d_gene: .
CDR3nt: TGTGCCAGCAGGAAGACAACGGGGGATGAGCAGTACTTC
CDR3aa: CASRKTTGDEQYF

j_gene: TRBJ1-2
abundance: few
v_gene: TRBV7-9
d_gene: .
CDR3nt: TGTGCCAGCAGCTCCCTGTGGACAGAAAATTCATATGGCTACACCTTC
CDR3aa: CASSSLWTENSYGYTF

j_gene: TRBJ2-5
abundance: few
v_gene: TRBV5-1
d_gene: .
CDR3nt: TGTGCCAGCAGCTTGAACAGCCAAGAGACCCAGTACTTC
CDR3aa: CASSLNSQETQYF